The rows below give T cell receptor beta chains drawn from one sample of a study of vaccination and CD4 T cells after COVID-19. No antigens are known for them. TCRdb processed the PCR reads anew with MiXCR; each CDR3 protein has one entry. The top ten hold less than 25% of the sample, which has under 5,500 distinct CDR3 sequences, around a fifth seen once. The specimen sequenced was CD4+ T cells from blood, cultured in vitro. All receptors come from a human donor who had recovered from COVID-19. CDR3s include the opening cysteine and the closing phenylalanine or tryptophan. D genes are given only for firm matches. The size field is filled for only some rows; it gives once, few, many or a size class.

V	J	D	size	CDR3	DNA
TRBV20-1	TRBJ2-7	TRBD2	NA	CSASGLAGGPQYEQYF	TGCAGTGCTTCGGGACTAGCGGGGGGCCCACAATACGAGCAGTACTTC
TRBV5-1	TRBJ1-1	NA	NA	CASSFVEGSNTEAFF	TGCGCCAGCAGCTTTGTCGAGGGGTCGAACACTGAAGCTTTCTTT
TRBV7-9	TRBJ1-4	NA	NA	CASSPDPNEKLFF	TGTGCCAGCAGCCCTGACCCTAATGAAAAACTGTTTTTT
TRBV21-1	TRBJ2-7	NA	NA	CASSSLGPGLAKTNSYEQYF	TGTGCCAGCAGCAGCCTTGGACCGGGACTAGCGAAAACAAACTCCTACGAGCAGTACTTC
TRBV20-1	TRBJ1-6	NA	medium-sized	CSALRTASNSPLHF	TGCAGTGCACTCAGGACAGCTTCTAATTCACCCCTCCACTTT
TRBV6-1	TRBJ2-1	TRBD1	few	CASRLTGRVVPRGQFF	TGTGCCAGCAGGTTGACAGGGCGGGTGGTACCTCGGGGGCAGTTCTTC
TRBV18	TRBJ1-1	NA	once	CASSNTMNTEAFF	TGTGCCAGCTCCAACACTATGAACACTGAAGCTTTCTTT
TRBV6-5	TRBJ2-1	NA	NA	CASSLDRFYNEQFF	TGTGCCAGCAGTTTGGACAGATTCTACAATGAGCAGTTCTTC
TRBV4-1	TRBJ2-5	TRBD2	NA	CASSLPGEAGKETQYF	TGCGCCAGCAGCCTCCCAGGAGAAGCGGGAAAAGAGACCCAGTACTTC
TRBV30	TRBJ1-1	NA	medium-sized	CAWNLQGNTEAFF	TGTGCCTGGAACTTACAGGGGAACACTGAAGCTTTCTTT
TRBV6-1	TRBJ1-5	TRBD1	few	CASRTGTGDNQPQHF	TGTGCCAGCAGAACCGGGACAGGGGACAATCAGCCCCAGCATTTT
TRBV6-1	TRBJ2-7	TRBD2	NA	CASTRPTSGGYEQYF	TGTGCCAGCACCAGACCCACTAGCGGGGGGTACGAGCAGTACTTC
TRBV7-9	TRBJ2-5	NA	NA	CASSLYKETQYF	TGTGCCAGCAGCTTATACAAAGAGACCCAGTACTTC
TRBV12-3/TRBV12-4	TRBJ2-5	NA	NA	CASSAQETQYF	TGTGCCAGCAGTGCCCAAGAGACCCAGTACTTC
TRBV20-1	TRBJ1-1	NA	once	CSARGHSNTEAFF	TGCAGTGCTAGAGGACACTCTAACACTGAAGCTTTCTTT
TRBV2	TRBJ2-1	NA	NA	CASKARVYNEQFF	TGTGCCAGCAAAGCCAGGGTTTACAATGAGCAGTTCTTC
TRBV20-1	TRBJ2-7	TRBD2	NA	CSARRGGGFSYEQYF	TGCAGTGCTAGGAGGGGCGGGGGGTTCTCCTACGAGCAGTACTTC
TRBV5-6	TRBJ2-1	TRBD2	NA	CASSSRLAGDYNEQFF	TGTGCCAGCAGCTCAAGACTAGCGGGAGACTACAATGAGCAGTTCTTC
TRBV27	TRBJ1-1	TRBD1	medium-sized	CASSHRQGRTEAFF	TGTGCCAGCAGTCACCGACAGGGGAGGACTGAAGCTTTCTTT
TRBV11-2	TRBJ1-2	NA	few	CASSAPPRNYGYTF	TGTGCCAGCAGCGCCCCCCCCCGTAACTATGGCTACACCTTC
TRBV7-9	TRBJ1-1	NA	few	CASSTKKLTEAFF	TGTGCCAGCAGTACCAAGAAACTCACTGAAGCTTTCTTT
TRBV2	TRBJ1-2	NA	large	CASRDGANYGYTF	TGTGCCAGCAGGGACGGAGCTAACTATGGCTACACCTTC